The next 14 T cell receptor beta chains were all read from a single sample in a study of early T cells in non-severe SARS-CoV-2 infection. TCRdb recomputed calls from the 5' RACE reads with MiXCR, one row per CDR3 protein. The sample consists of 45,000 or so distinct CDR3 sequences, approximately 6% of them appearing once. Sequences were obtained from whole blood. The receptors here all came from an adult who was a healthcare worker with PCR-confirmed SARS-CoV-2 infection or an uninfected control (not recorded which).

With respect to this clonotype: One base away lies a much larger clone, so this may be a sequencing read error. The V gene is TRBV7-2, the J gene TRBJ2-6; tentative D call: TRBD1 (5 bases). Germline lookup yields CDR1 SGHTA and CDR2 FQGNSA. The CDR3 extends over 15 amino acids. The CDR3 DNA is TGTGCCAGCAGCTTCAGGCGCTCTGGGGCCTACGTCCTGACTTTC. This encodes CASSFRRSGAYVLTF.

This clonotype was detected ten times or more. The chain links TRBV10-3 to TRBJ2-1; 8 bases line up with TRBD1. The CDR3 is made up of 15 amino acids. Germline-derived CDR1 and CDR2 are ENHRY and SYGVKD. The junction had 5 bases not matched to a gene; V was cut back by 4 bases and J by 3 bases. This CDR3 reads CAISVVTGGYNEQFF. The CDR3 DNA follows: TGTGCCATCAGTGTGGTTACAGGGGGCTACAATGAGCAGTTCTTC.

Ten or more counts support this clonotype. The chain carries TRBV5-6 and TRBJ2-7; D remains ambiguous. The V gene's germline CDR1 is SGHDT and CDR2 YYEEEE. The CDR3 contains 13 residues. V lost 5 bases, J lost 1 base, and 10 bases lay in between. The CDR3 reads CASSHDGSYEQYF. The CDR3 nucleotides read TGTGCCAGCAGTCATGACGGATCCTACGAGCAGTACTTC.

This clonotype has at least ten counts. The rearrangement uses TRBV28 and TRBJ2-2; 13 bases are a match to TRBD2. J gave up 7 bases and V 6 bases, and 5 bases lay outside the gene matches. The CDR3 is 15 amino acids. CDR1 is MDHEN and CDR2 is SYDVKM in the germline V gene. The DNA for the CDR3 is TGTGCCAGCAGGCAAGGACTAGCGGGGGACGGGGAGCTGTTTTTT. Protein sequence: CASRQGLAGDGELFF.

This clonotype has ten or more counts. This rearrangement joins TRBV5-1 to TRBJ1-1; 8 positions agree with TRBD1. Per germline, CDR1 SGHRS and CDR2 YFSETQ. CDR3 length equals 14 residues. Trimming took 3 bases from V and 5 from J; bases not matched to a gene: 6. CDR3 loop: CASSWDRPGTEAFF. The CDR3 nucleotides are TGCGCCAGCAGCTGGGACAGGCCGGGGACTGAAGCTTTCTTT.

This clonotype was observed at least ten times. The chain couples TRBV20-1 to TRBJ1-6, with 7 positions matching TRBD1. With 3 bases clipped from V and 9 bases from J, the junction kept 5 bases outside the gene matches. CDR1 and CDR2 (germline): DFQATT, SNEGSKA (reference sequence). The CDR3 has 13 amino acids. In nucleotides, the CDR3 is TGCAGTGCTAGGGACAGGATTGCTTCACCCCTCCACTTT. Its translation is CSARDRIASPLHF.

This clonotype turned up a few times. The chain combines TRBV7-9 with TRBJ1-6; no clear D. Trimming took 4 bases from V and 4 from J, leaving 20 bases between them. The germline gives CDR1 SEHNR, CDR2 FQNEAQ (reference sequence). This CDR3 spans 18 amino acids. CDR3 region: CASSSDRGGFDYNSPLHF. The CDR3 DNA sequence: TGTGCCAGCAGCTCGGACCGGGGAGGTTTCGATTATAATTCACCCCTCCACTTT.

The chain employs TRBV12-3 or TRBV12-4 and TRBJ1-1, with D uncertain. The CDR3 spans 13 residues. Trimming took off 6 bases at V and 6 bases at J, with 14 bases between the two ends. CDR3 protein: CASSLRGSPEAFF. The CDR3 DNA sequence: TGTGCCAGCAGCCTTCGAGGTAGCCCTGAAGCTTTCTTT.

By its share, this clonotype is large. The chain is built from TRBV6-5 and TRBJ2-1; 9 bases fit TRBD2. CDR1 and CDR2 from the germline V gene are MNHEY and SVGAGI. With 2 bases clipped from V and 6 bases from J, the junction kept 2 bases outside the gene matches. CDR3 length equals 14 residues. As DNA, the CDR3 is TGTGCCAGCAGTTACACGGGACTAGCCAATGAGCAGTTCTTC. The encoded protein is CASSYTGLANEQFF.

The CDR3 loop reads CASSYSGQVEAFF. As DNA, the CDR3 is TGTGCCAGCAGTTATTCAGGACAAGTTGAAGCTTTCTTT. The chain recombines TRBV6-5 with TRBJ1-1; a weak D match, TRBD1 (5 bases). Per the germline V gene, CDR1 is MNHEY and CDR2 is SVGAGI. Trimming took off 3 bases at V and 7 bases at J, with 12 bases between the two ends. The CDR3 spans 13 residues.

V gene TRBV3-1 combines with J gene TRBJ2-3; the D is unclear. CDR3 length: 16 amino acids. Germline CDR1 and CDR2: LGHDT and YNNKEL (reference sequence). V was shortened by 0 bases and J by 0 bases, with 10 bases between the two germline ends. The CDR3 nucleotides are TGTGCCAGCAGCCAAGATTTTGAGAGCAGCACAGATACGCAGTATTTT. Its translation is CASSQDFESSTDTQYF.

This clonotype showed up just a few times. This chain uses TRBV6-2 or TRBV6-3 with TRBJ2-7; tentative D call: TRBD2 (6 bases). V was trimmed by 5 bases and J by 7 bases, leaving 15 bases between them. CDR1 is MNHEY, CDR2 SVGEGT, per germline. This CDR3 contains 13 residues. CDR3 coding DNA: TGTGCCAGCAGTCCAAGGGACTTGAGGGAGCAGTACTTC. Its translation: CASSPRDLREQYF.

This rearrangement joins TRBV12-3 or TRBV12-4 to TRBJ2-3; 7 nucleotides align to TRBD1. Trimming cost V 7 bases and J 0 bases; bases outside gene matches: 4. This CDR3 contains 14 residues. The CDR3 coding sequence is TGTGCCAGCACCAGGGACAGTAGCACAGATACGCAGTATTTT. The encoded protein is CASTRDSSTDTQYF.

The sample holds a few counts of this clonotype. J is TRBJ2-1 and V is TRBV10-3; TRBD1 might be the D (6 bases). The CDR3 spans 11 residues. V was pared by 6 bases and J by 8 bases, with 8 bases between. Germline V gene sequence: CDR1 ENHRY, CDR2 SYGVKD. CDR3 sequence: CAIRGADEQFF. The CDR3, as DNA: TGTGCCATCAGGGGGGCCGATGAGCAGTTCTTC.